These 12 T cell receptor beta chains originate from one sample sequenced in a study of blood T cell repertoires in COVID-19. Libraries were prepared by immunoSEQ multiplex PCR; TCRdb keeps only in-frame clonotypes and omits some of them. The table includes about 190,000 clones, 89% detected once. The sequenced sample consisted of peripheral blood. These receptors came from a man aged 40-49 years with acute or convalescent COVID-19.

CDR3 DNA: TGTGCCAGTAGTAGATCGGAGGGTACTGAAGCTTTCTTT. Residues: CASSRSEGTEAFF. The chain joins TRBV19 to TRBJ1-1, with no clear D. Germline V gene data show CDR1 as LNHDA and CDR2 as SQIVND (reference sequence). The CDR3 runs to 13 residues. Trimming pared 4 bases from V and 5 bases from J, leaving 11 bases between.

The J gene is TRBJ1-2, the V gene TRBV30, with TRBD1 matching 11 bases. V lost 5 bases, J lost 3 bases, and 8 bases stayed unmatched. Germline V gives CDR1 GTSNPN, CDR2 SVGIG (reference sequence). CDR3 length: 15 amino acids. CDR3: CAWDRGTGGYYGYTF. CDR3 nucleotide sequence: TGTGCCTGGGACAGGGGGACAGGGGGTTACTATGGCTACACCTTC.

A single count supports this clone. DNA for the CDR3: TGTGCCAGCGGCGGGCTAGCGGGATCACGTGAGCAGTTCTTC. Its translation is CASGGLAGSREQFF. This sequence joins TRBV3-1 (or the pseudogene TRBV3-2) and TRBJ2-1; 9 bases align to TRBD2. V lost 8 bases to trimming and J lost 9 bases; unmatched junction nucleotides: 11. This CDR3 is 14 amino acids long. Germline assignment: CDR1 LGHDT and CDR2 YNNKEL (reference sequence).

This clone appeared a single time. The rearrangement links TRBV6-5 to TRBJ2-1; no definite D call. CDR1 and CDR2 from the germline V gene are MNHEY and SVGAGI. The CDR3 totals 13 residues. Trimming shortened V by 7 bases and J by 5 bases, and 12 bases separated the two germline ends. The CDR3, as DNA: TGTGCCAGCACCAATGTCCCCAACAATGAGCAGTTCTTC. Translating gives CASTNVPNNEQFF.

A word on this clone: The same CDR3 is also encoded by other DNA sequences in this sample. This chain links TRBV28 with TRBJ2-7; 7 nucleotides agree with TRBD2. The CDR3 extends over 13 amino acids. V trimming: 6 bases; J trimming: 4 bases; junction bases outside the gene matches: 6. Germline CDR1 MDHEN, CDR2 SYDVKM. The CDR3: CASRPTGGYEQYF. CDR3 in DNA: TGTGCCAGCAGACCGACGGGGGGTTACGAGCAGTACTTC. The full variable domain, in which reference TRBV28 and TRBJ2-7 provide the parts outside the CDR3, is DVKVTQSSRYLVKRTGEKVFLECVQDMDHENMFWYRQDPGLGLRLIYFSYDVKMKEKGDIPEGYSVSREKKERFSLILESASTNQTSMYLCASRPTGGYEQYFGPGTRLTVT.

This chain links TRBV6-5 with TRBJ2-3, with TRBD1 matching over 9 bases. The CDR3 extends over 15 amino acids. The V segment lost 6 bases and the J segment 4 bases; nucleotides outside the gene matches: 8. Germline V CDR1 and CDR2: MNHEY, SVGAGI. CDR3 amino acids: CASSQGQGWADTQYF. CDR3 DNA sequence: TGTGCCAGCAGCCAGGGACAGGGTTGGGCAGATACGCAGTATTTT.

This clone occurred once. The chain joins TRBV5-1 to TRBJ1-2; 9 bases map to TRBD1. The CDR3 has 17 residues. Germline loops: CDR1 SGHRS, CDR2 YFSETQ. Trimming cost V 1 base and J 1 base; bases outside gene matches: 8. The CDR3 coding sequence is TGCGCCAGCAGCTTGCTCCCGAACAGGGGGCTTAACTATGGCTACACCTTC. Translating gives CASSLLPNRGLNYGYTF.

This chain joins TRBV6-6 and TRBJ1-1; maybe TRBD1 (5 bases). Between the trimmed V and J ends, which lost 5 bases and 0 bases, there was a span of 16 bases. The CDR3 loop spans 16 amino acids. From germline, CDR1 is MNHNY and CDR2 SVGAGI (reference sequence). CDR3 bases: TGTGCCAGCAGTCGAGTCGACAGTGCCATGAACACTGAAGCTTTCTTT. Encoded protein: CASSRVDSAMNTEAFF.

The chain links TRBV30 to TRBJ1-6, with 8 bases matching TRBD1. This CDR3 is 14 amino acids long. After removal of 2 bases from V and 10 bases from J, the junction contained 7 bases not matched to a gene. CDR1 is GTSNPN and CDR2 is SVGIG in the germline V gene (reference sequence). The chain's CDR3 is CAWSNDRGSSPLHF. The CDR3 DNA sequence: TGTGCCTGGAGTAACGACAGGGGTTCCTCACCCCTCCACTTT.

J is TRBJ2-4 and V is TRBV5-5; 12 positions agree with TRBD2. Germline V gene data show CDR1 as SGHKS and CDR2 as YYEKEE (reference sequence). This CDR3 contains 14 residues. The junction had 5 bases not matched to a gene; V was cut back by 2 bases and J by 11 bases. The CDR3 DNA is TGTGCCAGCAGCTTCGGGACTAGCGGGTCCTTTCAGTACTTC. It specifies CASSFGTSGSFQYF. The full variable domain, with the rest looked up from reference TRBV5-5 and TRBJ2-4, is DAGVTQSPTHLIKTRGQQVTLRCSPISGHKSVSWYQQVLGQGPQFIFQYYEKEERGRGNFPDRFSARQFPNYSSELNVNALLLGDSALYLCASSFGTSGSFQYFGAGTRLSVL.

The chain carries TRBV30 and TRBJ2-2; 7 bases fit TRBD1. CDR1 is GTSNPN and CDR2 is SVGIG in the germline V gene (reference sequence). CDR3 length: 14 amino acids. Losses at the gene ends were 4 bases for V and 8 bases for J; bases not matched to a gene: 10. This CDR3 reads CAWKRTGGTGELFF. The CDR3 nucleotides read TGTGCCTGGAAAAGGACAGGTGGTACGGGGGAGCTGTTTTTT.

This sequence joins TRBV7-9 and TRBJ1-2; possibly TRBD1 for D (6 bases). V shed 3 bases and J shed 8 bases, with 10 bases lying between them. This CDR3 is 12 amino acids long. CDR1 and CDR2 (germline): SEHNR, FQNEAQ (reference sequence). The CDR3 DNA reads TGTGCCAGCAGCTTCGGGGACACGGGCTACACCTTC. It encodes CASSFGDTGYTF.